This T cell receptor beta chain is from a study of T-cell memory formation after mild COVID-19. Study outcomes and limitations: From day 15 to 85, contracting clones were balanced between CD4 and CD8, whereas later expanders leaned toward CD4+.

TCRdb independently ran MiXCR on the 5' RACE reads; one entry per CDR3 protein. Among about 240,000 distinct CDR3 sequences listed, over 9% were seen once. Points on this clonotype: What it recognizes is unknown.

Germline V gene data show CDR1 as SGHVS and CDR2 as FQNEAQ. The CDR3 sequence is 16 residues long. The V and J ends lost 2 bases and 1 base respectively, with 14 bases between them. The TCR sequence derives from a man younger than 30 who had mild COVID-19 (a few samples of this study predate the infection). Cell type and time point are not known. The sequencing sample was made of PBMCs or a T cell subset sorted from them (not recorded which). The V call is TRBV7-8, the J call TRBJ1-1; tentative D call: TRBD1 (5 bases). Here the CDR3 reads CASSLSAGLTNTEAFF. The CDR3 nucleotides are TGTGCCAGCAGCTTATCGGCAGGGTTAACGAACACTGAAGCTTTCTTT.